The source of this T cell receptor (beta chain) is a study of T cells after yellow fever vaccination. This clonotype has more than one count but fewer than ten. MiXCR, applied by TCRdb to the 5' RACE reads, yields one record per CDR3 protein. The table has 450,000 to 650,000 distinct CDR3 sequences, just over 20% seen once; the top ten hold about a sixth. This clonotype was sampled from a man between 18 and 29 years old who received the YFV17D yellow fever vaccine. The sequencing used PBMCs, collected 20 to 25 days after the first yellow fever vaccination.

The CDR3 is CASGPNRGHEKLFF. CDR3 bases: TGCGCCAGCGGACCAAACAGGGGGCACGAAAAACTGTTTTTT. This chain links TRBV5-1 with TRBJ1-4; 9 bases fit TRBD1. V dropped 7 bases and J dropped 8; count of bases not matched to a gene: 9. Per the germline V gene, CDR1 is SGHRS and CDR2 is YFSETQ. The CDR3 has 14 residues.